The 28 T cell receptor beta chains reported below all come from one sample, sequenced in a study of beta chain features in type 1 diabetes. Study-level results: Within each of all four CD4+ subsets, Type 1 diabetes patients had TCRB CDR3s that were moderately but significantly shorter.

The whole isolated RNA underwent reverse transcription, so sequencing captured expressed TCRB transcripts. Clones were read by immunoSEQ multiplex PCR, and TCRdb kept only the in-frame ones, dropping some. The sample gives 300,000 to 400,000 clones, roughly 9% of which show up once; approximately 1% is in the top ten. No antigen has been assigned to these receptors. The specimen was central memory CD4+ T cells from blood. These receptors were taken from a man in his thirties or forties with type 1 diabetes.

This clone was seen a few times. A much larger clone lies a single base off, so this may be a read error. J is TRBJ1-4 and V is TRBV28, with TRBD1 matching 7 bases. This CDR3 region has 14 residues. With 6 bases clipped from V and 5 bases from J, the junction kept 6 bases outside the gene matches. CDR1 MDHEN and CDR2 SYDVKM come from the germline V gene. The CDR3 reads CASSPGTVNEKLFF. The CDR3 DNA reads TGTGCCAGCAGCCCCGGGACAGTGAATGAAAAACTGTTTTTT.

This clone was seen ten or more times. The chain carries TRBV18 and TRBJ2-3; D gene ambiguous. V lost 1 base and J lost 1, with 12 bases in between. This CDR3 has 16 amino acids. Per the germline V gene, CDR1 is KGHSH and CDR2 is LQKENI. The CDR3 protein is CASSPRADFGTDTQYF. The CDR3 DNA sequence: TGTGCCAGCTCACCACGGGCGGATTTCGGCACAGATACGCAGTATTTT.

This clone was counted many times. The chain has TRBV27 and TRBJ1-2; D is undetermined. Trimming took 2 bases from V and 4 from J, leaving 5 bases between them. This CDR3 is built from 12 residues. Germline V lookup: CDR1 MNHEY, CDR2 SMNVEV (reference sequence). CDR3 residues: CASSLQGYGYTF. The CDR3 DNA sequence: TGTGCCAGCAGTTTACAAGGCTATGGCTACACCTTC.

This clone has just a few counts. V usage is TRBV14 and J usage is TRBJ2-7, with a weak D call TRBD1 (6 bases). The CDR3 loop spans 16 amino acids. Trimming shortened V by 2 bases and J by 6 bases, and 20 bases separated the two germline ends. The germline V gene encodes CDR1 SGHDN and CDR2 FVKESK. CDR3 region: CASSQTVGTPSPEQYF. DNA of the CDR3: TGTGCCAGCAGCCAAACCGTGGGGACACCCTCACCCGAGCAGTACTTC.

V and J are TRBV5-1 and TRBJ1-3, with a weak D call TRBD1 (5 bases). The V gene lost 5 bases and the J gene lost 5 bases, with 14 bases spanning the gap. This CDR3 spans 14 amino acids. Germline V gene sequence: CDR1 SGHRS, CDR2 YFSETQ. CDR3: CASSQDGGRNTIYF. In DNA form, the CDR3 reads TGCGCCAGCAGTCAAGACGGGGGAAGAAACACCATATATTTT.

In this sample, this clone turned up many times. V gene TRBV9 combines with J gene TRBJ2-3; no reliable D call. The ends were cut back, 1 base at V and 5 bases at J, with 8 bases in the middle. Germline CDR1 and CDR2: SGDLS and YYNGEE. The CDR3 extends over 13 amino acids. The CDR3 region is CASSVFSEDTQYF. The CDR3 nucleotides are TGTGCCAGCAGCGTATTTTCCGAAGATACGCAGTATTTT. Filled out from reference TRBV9 and TRBJ2-3, the complete variable domain reads DSGVTQTPKHLITATGQRVTLRCSPRSGDLSVYWYQQSLDQGLQFLIQYYNGEERAKGNILERFSAQQFPDLHSELNLSSLELGDSALYFCASSVFSEDTQYFGPGTRLTVL.

This clone was found a few times. The chain joins TRBV29-1 to TRBJ1-1; a possible D gene is TRBD1 (6 bases). The germline V and J ends were trimmed by 6 bases and 0 bases, with 11 bases remaining between them. The CDR3 runs 13 residues. Per germline, CDR1 SQVTM and CDR2 ANQGSEA. For the CDR3, the DNA is TGCAGCGTCCTCAGGGGCCTGAACACTGAAGCTTTCTTT. Translating it yields CSVLRGLNTEAFF.

This clone was seen a handful of times. The chain has TRBV5-1 and TRBJ1-6; D not certain. Germline assignment: CDR1 SGHRS and CDR2 YFSETQ. V was trimmed by 2 bases and J by 5 bases, leaving 8 bases between them. This CDR3 region has 14 residues. Written as DNA, the CDR3 is TGCGCCAGCAGCTTTGACTACGATAATTCACCCCTCCACTTT. It codes for CASSFDYDNSPLHF.

This clone occurred a few times. V usage is TRBV7-6 and J usage is TRBJ1-1, with a weak D call TRBD1 (6 bases). Trimming removed 5 bases at V and 6 bases at J, with 22 bases between. This CDR3 has 16 residues. Germline loops: CDR1 SGHVS, CDR2 FNYEAQ. This CDR3 reads CASSPVGGQGNAEAFF. The CDR3 nucleotides read TGTGCCAGCAGCCCAGTAGGGGGGCAGGGTAACGCTGAAGCTTTCTTT.

This chain links TRBV30 with TRBJ2-3, with D perhaps matching TRBD1 (6 bases). The CDR3 sequence is 11 residues long. The germline gives CDR1 GTSNPN, CDR2 SVGIG (reference sequence). Deletions cut 5 bases from V and 6 bases from J, with 9 bases between. CDR3 sequence reads: CAWGTGDTQYF. CDR3 nucleotides: TGTGCCTGGGGAACAGGGGATACGCAGTATTTT.

This clone was detected a few times. The CDR3 spells CASSENFGTASGANVLTF. For the CDR3, the DNA is TGTGCCAGCAGTGAAAACTTCGGGACAGCCTCTGGGGCCAACGTCCTGACTTTC. V gene TRBV25-1 combines with J gene TRBJ2-6; 7 bases agree with TRBD1. Germline CDR1 is MGHDK and CDR2 is SYGVNS. The CDR3 totals 18 residues. Germline trimming cut 2 bases from V and 0 bases from J; bases unmatched to any gene: 7.

This clone was seen repeatedly, ten times or more. The chain couples TRBV28 to TRBJ2-2; D perhaps matches TRBD1 (6 bases). Deletions cut 3 bases from V and 7 bases from J, with 15 bases between. CDR3 length: 15 amino acids. CDR1 is MDHEN, CDR2 SYDVKM, per germline. The CDR3 bases are TGTGCCAGCAGTTTCAGGGGTAAACAGGGCGGGGAGCTGTTTTTT. Its protein product is CASSFRGKQGGELFF.

The chain joins TRBV7-9 to TRBJ1-2; D gene ambiguous. Germline V lookup: CDR1 SEHNR, CDR2 FQNEAQ (reference sequence). The CDR3 is 15 residues long. Trimming stripped 4 bases from V and 4 bases from J, with 16 bases between. The CDR3: CASSSFEIATYGYTF. As DNA, the CDR3 is TGTGCCAGCAGCTCCTTCGAGATTGCGACCTATGGCTACACCTTC.

J is TRBJ1-2 and V is TRBV5-1; 10 bases agree with TRBD1. Trimming took 4 bases from V and 5 from J; bases not matched to a gene: 8. This CDR3 is built from 15 residues. Germline CDR1 and CDR2: SGHRS and YFSETQ. CDR3 nucleotide sequence: TGCGCCAGCAGCACCGGACAGGGGGGAACGTATGGCTACACCTTC. Amino acids: CASSTGQGGTYGYTF.

With respect to this clone: Other DNA sequences in this sample translate to the same CDR3. V gene TRBV5-1 combines with J gene TRBJ2-3; no reliable D call. From germline, CDR1 is SGHRS and CDR2 YFSETQ. The CDR3 has 12 amino acids. V was clipped by 2 bases and J by 5 bases, with 6 bases between them. In DNA, the CDR3 is TGCGCCAGCAGCTTAACCCAAGATACGCAGTATTTT. It yields the protein CASSLTQDTQYF.

This clone has a count of ten or more. J is TRBJ1-1 and V is TRBV5-1; D perhaps matches TRBD1 (6 bases). The CDR3 length is 15 residues. The germline gives CDR1 SGHRS, CDR2 YFSETQ. V shed 4 bases and J shed 6 bases, with 19 bases lying between them. In nucleotides, the CDR3 is TGCGCCAGCAGCGACCAGGGGCTAGAGGCGTCTGAAGCTTTCTTT. Encoded protein: CASSDQGLEASEAFF. Using reference TRBV5-1 and TRBJ1-1 for the parts outside the CDR3, the full variable domain is KAGVTQTPRYLIKTRGQQVTLSCSPISGHRSVSWYQQTPGQGLQFLFEYFSETQRNKGNFPGRFSGRQFSNSRSEMNVSTLELGDSALYLCASSDQGLEASEAFFGQGTRLTVV.

This clone was recorded many times. The V and J genes are TRBV19 and TRBJ2-6; 8 bases are shared with TRBD1. The CDR3 contains 14 residues. Trimming took 6 bases from V and 3 from J; bases not matched to a gene: 1. Germline CDR1 and CDR2: LNHDA and SQIVND (reference sequence). The CDR3 coding sequence is TGTGCCAGTAGCGGGACAGGTGGGGCCAACGTCCTGACTTTC. Its protein is CASSGTGGANVLTF. Combining the CDR3 with reference TRBV19 and TRBJ2-6 gives the whole variable domain DGGITQSPKYLFRKEGQNVTLSCEQNLNHDAMYWYRQDPGQGLRLIYYSQIVNDFQKGDIAEGYSVSREKKESFPLTVTSAQKNPTAFYLCASSGTGGANVLTFGAGSRLTVL.

This clone was seen a handful of times. This rearrangement joins TRBV2 to TRBJ1-1; 7 bases are a match to TRBD1. Per the germline V gene, CDR1 is SNHLY and CDR2 is FYNNEI. The CDR3 is 15 residues long. The trim removed 3 bases at V and 6 bases at J, leaving 10 bases unmatched. CDR3 sequence reads: CASSDAGGAESEAFF. The CDR3 DNA reads TGTGCCAGCAGTGATGCAGGGGGTGCCGAGTCTGAAGCTTTCTTT.

The table lists this clone with a few counts. This sequence joins TRBV5-1 and TRBJ2-5, with D possibly being TRBD1 or TRBD2 (7 bases each). Trimming stripped 3 bases from V and 1 base from J, with 13 bases between. The germline V gene has CDR1 SGHRS and CDR2 YFSETQ. The CDR3 spans 15 residues. The CDR3 DNA sequence: TGCGCCAGCAGCTCAACAGGGGAGGGCCAAGAGACCCAGTACTTC. Its translation is CASSSTGEGQETQYF.

This clone was seen more than once but under ten times. V gene TRBV5-1 combines with J gene TRBJ2-3, with 16 bases matching TRBD2. The CDR3 has 17 amino acids. V lost 3 bases to trimming and J lost 2 bases; unmatched junction nucleotides: 3. Germline V CDR1 and CDR2: SGHRS, YFSETQ. The CDR3 spells CASSSGLAGGTTDTQYF. CDR3 bases: TGCGCCAGCAGCTCGGGACTAGCGGGGGGGACCACAGATACGCAGTATTTT.

This clone has more than one count but fewer than ten. This sequence joins TRBV5-6 and TRBJ2-3, with a weak D call TRBD1 (6 bases). This CDR3 has 14 amino acids. Trimming removed 0 bases at V and 4 bases at J, with 9 bases between. The germline V gene encodes CDR1 SGHDT and CDR2 YYEEEE. In nucleotides, the CDR3 is TGTGCCAGCAGCTTGGTGGCAGGGGCAGATACGCAGTATTTT. Translation: CASSLVAGADTQYF.

This clone was seen a handful of times. This chain uses TRBV7-9 with TRBJ2-5; D not certain. Germline lookup yields CDR1 SEHNR and CDR2 FQNEAQ (reference sequence). CDR3 size: 12 residues. Deletions cut 5 bases from V and 5 bases from J, with 9 bases between. This CDR3 is CASSRGEETQYF. CDR3 bases: TGTGCCAGCAGCCGTGGCGAGGAGACCCAGTACTTC.

This clone was seen only a few times. This sequence joins TRBV10-1 and TRBJ2-1; TRBD1 agrees at 7 bases. Germline CDR1 WNHNN, CDR2 SYGVQD (reference sequence). The J segment lost 7 bases and the V segment lost 4 bases, leaving 16 bases of the junction unmatched. The CDR3 totals 17 residues. The CDR3 here is CASSALRQGIVGNEQFF. DNA of the CDR3: TGCGCCAGCAGTGCACTTCGACAGGGTATCGTGGGTAATGAGCAGTTCTTC.

This clone was recorded a few times. The rearrangement joins TRBV6-6 to TRBJ1-2; 7 bases align to TRBD1. There are 13 residues in the CDR3. Germline CDR1 and CDR2: MNHNY and SVGAGI (reference sequence). V lost 5 bases, J lost 5 bases, and 5 bases stayed unmatched. CDR3 residues: CASSGTAEYGYTF. The DNA for the CDR3 is TGTGCCAGCAGTGGGACAGCAGAATATGGCTACACCTTC.

The J gene is TRBJ2-2, the V gene TRBV2; either TRBD1 or TRBD2 may supply D (6 bases each). This CDR3 spans 15 amino acids. Germline values: CDR1 SNHLY, CDR2 FYNNEI. V was pared by 10 bases and J by 7 bases, with 22 bases between. The CDR3 loop is CATSGVQGSNGELFF. Written as DNA, the CDR3 is TGTGCCACCTCGGGGGTTCAGGGGTCAAACGGGGAGCTGTTTTTT.

The chain uses TRBV4-3 and TRBJ2-1, with no clear D. The V and J ends lost 0 bases and 9 bases respectively, with 9 bases between them. This CDR3 is 13 amino acids long. Germline V lookup: CDR1 LGHNA, CDR2 YSLEER. The CDR3 coding sequence is TGCGCCAGCAGCCAAGAAACCGTCTCTGAGCAGTTCTTC. Amino acid sequence: CASSQETVSEQFF.

The chain has TRBV7-9 and TRBJ2-1; no firm D call. CDR3 size: 13 residues. The V and J ends lost 5 bases and 9 bases respectively, with 14 bases between them. In germline, CDR1 is SEHNR, CDR2 FQNEAQ (reference sequence). CDR3 sequence (DNA): TGTGCCAGCAGCGTAGGGCGAAGTGGTGAGCAGTTCTTC. This encodes CASSVGRSGEQFF.

The rearrangement joins TRBV19 to TRBJ1-2, with D unclear. CDR3 length: 11 residues. The germline gives CDR1 LNHDA, CDR2 SQIVND (reference sequence). V was cut by 5 bases and J by 7 bases, with 8 bases left in between. The CDR3 region is CASSDLAGYTF. The CDR3 nucleotides read TGTGCCAGTAGTGATCTTGCTGGCTACACCTTC.